This TCR beta chain was retrieved from a study of OX40 agonist ivuxolimab in advanced cancers. In the study overall: Dose-escalation patients suffered from hepatocellular carcinoma, melanoma, renal cell or head and neck cancer. The mean age was roughly 60 years, ranging from about 23 to 79, with around four fifths of participants male. General study findings and limits: Blood T cells, both CD4+ and CD8+, expanded clonally by week 6 at 0.1 to 3.0 mg/kg.

V dropped 5 bases and J dropped 7 bases, with 9 bases sitting between them. Germline V gene lookup returns CDR1 MNHEY and CDR2 SMNVEV (reference sequence). The length of the CDR3 is 13 residues. Exclusion of a patient followed from autoimmune disease history or systemic immunosuppression. Only in-frame clones appear in the TCRdb table, and some are missing; sequencing was by immunoSEQ multiplex PCR. The profile shows approximately 67,000 clones, approximately 89% of them singletons. As to this clone: What it binds is not known.

Source: CD4+ or CD8+ T cells sorted from blood, taken in a trial of the OX40 agonist ivuxolimab. This clonotype originated in an adult with an advanced solid tumor such as melanoma, head and neck, liver or kidney cancer. The chain has TRBV27 and TRBJ1-6; a weak D match, TRBD1 (5 bases). The CDR3 bases are TGTGCCAGCAGTGCCCGGGGGAATTCACCCCTCCACTTT. Translated, it gives CASSARGNSPLHF.